This T cell receptor (beta chain) came from a study of CD8 T cells in ankylosing spondylitis. The CDR3 covers 16 residues. Trimming took off 2 bases at V and 4 bases at J, with 15 bases between the two ends. Germline-derived CDR1 and CDR2 are MNHEY and SMNVEV (reference sequence). Ten or more counts support this clonotype. Its antigen is not identified. Study-level findings and limits: Typical of ankylosing spondylitis blood, it appeared, was a TCR beta motif of roughly eight highly homologous variants.

Library preparation for TCR beta used quantitative 5'-RACE with molecular barcodes. TCRdb reprocessed the 5' RACE reads via MiXCR and lists one record per CDR3 protein. The sample records approximately 550,000 distinct CDR3 sequences, roughly 13% being singletons. V gene TRBV27 combines with J gene TRBJ2-1, with D possibly matching TRBD2 (7 bases). This receptor was taken from a male donor with ankylosing spondylitis. The sequencing sample was made of blood, either unsorted or a sorted T cell fraction (not recorded which). DNA of the CDR3: TGTGCCAGCAGTTTAAGGGGGGAGGGCCTATACAATGAGCAGTTCTTC. Its protein is CASSLRGEGLYNEQFF.